Below are 10 T cell receptor beta chains sequenced from a single sample in a study of Graves' ophthalmopathy and Graves' hyperthyroidism. RNA transcripts were the source from which TCR beta CDR3 regions were amplified. HTBI primers were employed in first-round RT-PCR, then a second-round multiplex PCR followed. TCRdb itself ran the multiplex PCR reads through MiXCR, one entry per CDR3 protein. The table records 300,000 to 450,000 distinct CDR3 sequences, 17% of them present only once. The sample consisted of peripheral blood. These receptors were obtained from an adult woman with stable Graves' hyperthyroidism.

With regard to this clonotype: This could be a read error, since a much larger clone is one nucleotide away. The chain uses TRBV5-5 and TRBJ2-7; 12 positions agree with TRBD2. Per the germline V gene, CDR1 is SGHKS and CDR2 is YYEKEE (reference sequence). The length of the CDR3 is 13 residues. The ends lost 4 bases at V and 7 bases at J; junction bases unmatched: 3. In nucleotides, the CDR3 is TGTGCCAGCAGCCAGACTAGCGGGAGTGAGCAGTACTTC. Translation gives CASSQTSGSEQYF.

This rearrangement joins TRBV7-8 to TRBJ2-5, with unresolved D. Trimming shortened V by 2 bases and J by 4 bases, and 11 bases separated the two germline ends. The CDR3 loop spans 14 amino acids. Germline CDR1 and CDR2: SGHVS and FQNEAQ. The CDR3 protein is CASSLPINSETQYF. The CDR3 nucleotides read TGTGCCAGCAGCTTACCGATAAATTCAGAGACCCAGTACTTC.

This clonotype was counted at least ten times. V is TRBV6-1 and J is TRBJ1-2, with unresolved D. CDR3 length equals 13 residues. V lost 5 bases and J 3 bases, leaving 10 bases between the germline ends. The germline V gene encodes CDR1 MNHNS and CDR2 SASEGT. For the CDR3, the DNA is TGTGCCAGCAGTCCGGAGTCCGACTATGGCTACACCTTC. Its translation: CASSPESDYGYTF.

This clonotype was seen a few times. The chain has TRBV30 and TRBJ2-6; D is ambiguous. The CDR3 has 16 amino acids. Between the trimmed V and J ends, which lost 0 bases and 0 bases, there was a span of 9 bases. Germline V gene data show CDR1 as GTSNPN and CDR2 as SVGIG (reference sequence). CDR3 coding DNA: TGTGCCTGGAGTGTCTCGGCCAGCTCTGGGGCCAACGTCCTGACTTTC. Its protein product is CAWSVSASSGANVLTF.

This clonotype has at least ten counts. The chain is built from TRBV20-1 and TRBJ1-1; D call uncertain. The CDR3 extends over 14 amino acids. The germline V and J ends were trimmed by 0 bases and 2 bases, with 10 bases remaining between them. The germline CDR1 and CDR2 sequences are DFQATT and SNEGSKA (reference sequence). As DNA, the CDR3 is TGCAGTGCTAGAGATCTGGGAGATAACACTGAAGCTTTCTTT. Translated: CSARDLGDNTEAFF.

This clonotype was seen only a few times. The chain is built from TRBV4-2 and TRBJ2-6; 7 nucleotides line up with TRBD1. The germline V gene has CDR1 LGHNA and CDR2 YNFKEQ. J lost 0 bases, V lost 5 bases, and 10 bases had no gene match. The CDR3 has 18 amino acids. The CDR3 DNA reads as TGTGCCAGCAGCAAGACAGGGAACCCTCTCTCTGGGGCCAACGTCCTGACTTTC. Translation gives CASSKTGNPLSGANVLTF.

This clonotype was observed at least ten times. The chain has TRBV2 and TRBJ2-4, with D maybe TRBD2 (5 bases). Germline V lookup: CDR1 SNHLY, CDR2 FYNNEI. This CDR3 comprises 16 residues. V was cut by 6 bases and J by 0 bases, with 15 bases left in between. CDR3 sequence reads: CASRGRRVLAKNIQYF. The CDR3, as DNA: TGTGCCAGCAGAGGCCGGCGGGTCCTAGCCAAAAACATTCAGTACTTC.

The rearrangement uses TRBV6-1 and TRBJ2-7, with 7 bases aligning to TRBD1. Germline lookup yields CDR1 MNHNS and CDR2 SASEGT. The CDR3 has 15 amino acids. The V gene end was trimmed by 7 bases and the J gene end by 5 bases; junction bases not matched to a gene: 14. The CDR3 DNA reads TGTGCCAGCATGACCTTTAACACAGGGGTCCACGAGCAGTACTTC. It is translated as CASMTFNTGVHEQYF.

This clonotype has ten or more counts. V gene TRBV10-3 combines with J gene TRBJ2-7; TRBD2 aligns across 10 bases. CDR1 is ENHRY, CDR2 SYGVKD, per germline. V shed 3 bases and J 4 bases; nucleotides not matched to a gene: 15. The CDR3 runs to 18 residues. Here the CDR3 reads CAISEGLILAGDGYEQYF. CDR3 nucleotide sequence: TGTGCCATCAGTGAAGGGTTGATCCTAGCGGGAGATGGGTACGAGCAGTACTTC.

In its sample, this clonotype was seen many times. The chain links TRBV7-2 to TRBJ1-2; TRBD1 matches 10 bases. The CDR3 loop spans 14 amino acids. Trimming at V came to 6 bases and at J to 5 bases, leaving 6 bases not matched to a gene. In germline, CDR1 is SGHTA, CDR2 FQGNSA. CDR3 in amino acids: CASRTGGALYGYTF. CDR3 in DNA: TGTGCCAGCAGGACAGGGGGCGCTCTATATGGCTACACCTTC.